This entry lists 31 T cell receptor beta chains sequenced from one sample in a study of blood T cells in healthy people across ages. A second PCR, run for about 7 to 11 cycles, used a sample-barcoded 5' primer plus a J-beta primer mix. TCRdb passed the 5' RACE reads through MiXCR, listing each CDR3 protein once. There are around 900,000 distinct CDR3 sequences in the sample; around 54% occur only once, and around a fifth lies in the top ten. The sequenced material came from blood. The receptors shown here come from a woman aged 55-70 years in good health.

V is TRBV5-6 and J is TRBJ1-2, with 7 bases fitting TRBD1. The CDR3 contains 14 residues. Germline values: CDR1 SGHDT, CDR2 YYEEEE. With 4 bases clipped from V and 2 bases from J, the junction kept 5 bases outside the gene matches. The CDR3 nucleotides read TGTGCCAGCAGCCCGACAGGGCAGAACTATGGCTACACCTTC. This gives the protein CASSPTGQNYGYTF.

This rearrangement joins TRBV20-1 to TRBJ2-5, with 10 bases lining up with TRBD2. The J call may be in error: the DNA end matches TRBJ2-7 better. Germline V lookup: CDR1 DFQATT, CDR2 SNEGSKA (reference sequence). CDR3 size: 12 residues. The DNA of the CDR3 is TGCAGTGCTGGGACTAGCGCTGACGAGCAGTACTTC. Translation gives CSAGTSADEQYF.

This chain uses TRBV6-5 with TRBJ2-7; D ambiguous. Trimming took off 2 bases at V and 3 bases at J, with 14 bases between the two ends. The CDR3 consists of 15 residues. Germline lookup yields CDR1 MNHEY and CDR2 SVGAGI. In DNA, the CDR3 is TGTGCCAGCAGTTACATTCTGGCAGGAGACTACGAGCAGTACTTC. It yields the protein CASSYILAGDYEQYF.

This clonotype was seen more than once but under ten times. The V and J genes are TRBV27 and TRBJ2-5, with TRBD1 matching 8 bases. The end of the DNA aligns better with TRBJ2-7, so the J call may be wrong. The germline CDR1 and CDR2 sequences are MNHEY and SMNVEV (reference sequence). This CDR3 spans 14 amino acids. In nucleotides, the CDR3 is TGTGCCAGCAGCTCACGGACAGGGAACTACGAGCAGTACTTC. Encoded protein: CASSSRTGNYEQYF.

This chain joins TRBV20-1 and TRBJ2-1, with D maybe TRBD2 (5 bases). Germline loops: CDR1 DFQATT, CDR2 SNEGSKA (reference sequence). This CDR3 is built from 13 residues. Trimming shortened V by 2 bases and J by 6 bases, and 11 bases separated the two germline ends. This CDR3 reads CSARFPGGNEQFF. The DNA for the CDR3 is TGCAGTGCTAGATTTCCAGGAGGCAATGAGCAGTTCTTC.

Here the CDR3 reads CASSLESSTESIQYF. CDR3 nucleotide sequence: TGTGCCAGCAGCTTGGAATCCAGCACCGAGAGCATTCAGTACTTC. The chain uses TRBV5-5 and TRBJ2-7; D gene unclear. Near its end, the DNA agrees better with TRBJ2-4, so the J call may be wrong. The CDR3 extends over 15 amino acids. Germline CDR1 and CDR2: SGHKS and YYEKEE (reference sequence).

In this sample, this clonotype turned up a few times. The V gene is TRBV20-1, the J gene TRBJ2-5; 7 bases are a match to TRBD1. V shed 6 bases, J shed 2 bases, and the junction held 18 bases outside the gene matches. The CDR3 has 17 residues. CDR1 is DFQATT and CDR2 is SNEGSKA in the germline V gene (reference sequence). CDR3 in amino acids: CSARLGRDSLYQETQYF. The CDR3 DNA sequence: TGCAGTGCGCGCCTGGGTCGGGACAGTCTCTATCAAGAGACCCAGTACTTC.

The chain carries TRBV15 and TRBJ2-7, with no clear D. The CDR3 consists of 15 residues. Germline V gene sequence: CDR1 LNHNV, CDR2 YYDKDF (reference sequence). V was pared by 0 bases and J by 2 bases, with 11 bases between. Written as DNA, the CDR3 is TGTGCCACCAGCAGAGATCCGGGCGGAGCCTACGAGCAGTACTTC. It yields the protein CATSRDPGGAYEQYF.

In its sample, this clonotype was seen once. The chain carries TRBV27 and TRBJ1-2, with D possibly matching TRBD1 (5 bases). The CDR3 has 12 residues. The V end was cut by 6 bases, the J end by 8 bases, with 13 bases between. Germline V gene sequence: CDR1 MNHEY, CDR2 SMNVEV (reference sequence). DNA for the CDR3: TGTGCCAGCAGGTTCCAGGGTAGAGGCTACACCTTC. It specifies CASRFQGRGYTF.

The V gene is TRBV12-3 or TRBV12-4, the J gene TRBJ2-7; no firm D call. V was pared by 6 bases and J by 3 bases, with 12 bases between. The CDR3 covers 13 residues. The CDR3 bases are TGTGCCAGCAGCCCGGGCAGATACTACGAGCAGTACTTC. Protein product: CASSPGRYYEQYF.

This clonotype showed up just a few times. This rearrangement joins TRBV15 to TRBJ2-1, with D uncertain. V was trimmed by 5 bases and J by 1 base, leaving 9 bases between them. Looked up from germline, CDR1 is LNHNV and CDR2 is YYDKDF (reference sequence). The CDR3 has 14 residues. The CDR3 DNA reads as TGTGCCACCAGCCACGGGTCTTCCTACAATGAGCAGTTCTTC. Its translation: CATSHGSSYNEQFF.

J is TRBJ2-3 and V is TRBV9, with 11 nucleotides matching TRBD2. The V gene end was trimmed by 4 bases and the J gene end by 2 bases; junction bases not matched to a gene: 6. Germline CDR1 and CDR2: SGDLS and YYNGEE. This CDR3 is built from 16 residues. In DNA, the CDR3 is TGTGCCAGCAGCACGGGACTAGCGGCAGTCACAGATACGCAGTATTTT. It yields the protein CASSTGLAAVTDTQYF.

Regarding this clonotype: Relative to the germline gene, one junction end is altered; a read error may explain this. The chain joins TRBV29-1 to TRBJ2-1; TRBD2 agrees at 9 bases. Germline assignment: CDR1 SQVTM and CDR2 ANQGSEA. The CDR3 has 13 amino acids. Written as DNA, the CDR3 is TGCAACGCTCTAGCGGGATCCTGCAATGAGCAGTTCTTC. Translated: CNALAGSCNEQFF.

The chain recombines TRBV29-1 with TRBJ2-4, with 8 bases aligning to TRBD2. This CDR3 contains 11 residues. Germline V gene data show CDR1 as SQVTM and CDR2 as ANQGSEA. V shed 8 bases and J 9 bases; nucleotides not matched to a gene: 6. The DNA for the CDR3 is TGCAGCACGGGACTAGGCGGCATTCAGTACTTC. Translated, it gives CSTGLGGIQYF.

The rearrangement joins TRBV12-3 or TRBV12-4 to TRBJ2-3; TRBD1 or TRBD2 may be the D gene (5 bases each). The germline V and J ends were trimmed by 3 bases and 10 bases, with 17 bases remaining between them. This CDR3 contains 14 residues. CDR3 sequence reads: CASSFIGDPGAQYF. Written as DNA, the CDR3 is TGTGCCAGCAGTTTCATAGGGGACCCCGGTGCGCAGTATTTT.

In its sample, this clonotype was seen a few times. J is TRBJ1-4 and V is TRBV4-1, with D uncertain. Germline assignment: CDR1 MGHRA and CDR2 YSYEKL. The V end was cut by 7 bases, the J end by 6 bases, with 18 bases between. The CDR3 totals 15 residues. The CDR3 protein is CASKLVGRRDEKLFF. The CDR3 DNA is TGCGCCAGCAAATTGGTAGGGCGGAGAGATGAAAAACTGTTTTTT.

V usage is TRBV7-9 and J usage is TRBJ1-2, with a possible D match to TRBD1 (6 bases). Germline values: CDR1 SEHNR, CDR2 FQNEAQ (reference sequence). This CDR3 has 11 amino acids. The V and J ends lost 11 bases and 7 bases respectively, with 14 bases between them. The DNA of the CDR3 is TGTGCCGGGGAGCAGGGGTTTGGCTACACCTTC. This encodes CAGEQGFGYTF.

Worth noting for this clonotype: Possible read error: a much larger clone is one base away. The chain employs TRBV4-2 and TRBJ2-7; 12 bases agree with TRBD2. The ends lost 4 bases at V and 3 bases at J; junction bases unmatched: 10. The V gene's germline CDR1 is LGHNA and CDR2 YNFKEQ. The CDR3 length is 17 residues. DNA of the CDR3: TGTGCCAGCAGCCGAGGTCCTCTAGCGGGGGGGGACTACGAGCAGTACTTC. It specifies CASSRGPLAGGDYEQYF.

The sample holds a few counts of this clonotype. The chain couples TRBV20-1 to TRBJ2-7; TRBD2 might be the D (6 bases). Germline lookup yields CDR1 DFQATT and CDR2 SNEGSKA (reference sequence). CDR3 length: 13 residues. Trimming took off 0 bases at V and 6 bases at J, with 12 bases between the two ends. The CDR3 DNA is TGCAGTGCTAGAGATCCACTAGCTTCCGAGCAGTACTTC. Translating it yields CSARDPLASEQYF.

About this clonotype itself: One junction end does not reproduce the germline sequence, and a read error may be involved. The rearrangement joins TRBV20-1 to TRBJ2-1; 7 bases are shared with TRBD2. The CDR3 length is 18 residues. Germline V lookup: CDR1 DFQATT, CDR2 SNEGSKA (reference sequence). CDR3 amino acids: CSARGGRAGLSSYNEQFF. The DNA of the CDR3 is TGCAGTGCCAGAGGTGGGAGGGCCGGTCTAAGCTCCTACAATGAGCAGTTCTTC.

This clonotype was detected only a few times. The rearrangement links TRBV18 to TRBJ2-5; D remains ambiguous. Trimming stripped 3 bases from V and 3 bases from J, with 8 bases between. CDR1 is KGHSH and CDR2 is LQKENI in the germline V gene. The CDR3 length is 13 residues. This CDR3 is CASSPQREETQYF. For the CDR3, the DNA is TGTGCCAGCTCACCGCAACGGGAAGAGACCCAGTACTTC.

This chain links TRBV20-1 with TRBJ2-7, with D unclear. Trimming took off 0 bases at V and 7 bases at J, with 13 bases between the two ends. The CDR3 covers 13 residues. Per germline, CDR1 DFQATT and CDR2 SNEGSKA (reference sequence). CDR3 region: CSARERGRLEQYF. The CDR3 bases are TGCAGTGCTAGAGAGCGCGGCCGGTTGGAGCAGTACTTC.

This clonotype was seen a handful of times. This chain uses TRBV5-1 with TRBJ2-2; D is ambiguous. Per the germline V gene, CDR1 is SGHRS and CDR2 is YFSETQ. CDR3 length: 14 residues. Between the trimmed V and J ends, which lost 0 bases and 3 bases, there was a span of 6 bases. For the CDR3, the DNA is TGCGCCAGCAGCTTGGGAGTTTACACCGGGGAGCTGTTTTTT. It specifies CASSLGVYTGELFF.

This clonotype has a count of ten or more. The gene calls are TRBV7-2 and TRBJ2-5, with 14 nucleotides matching TRBD2. From germline, CDR1 is SGHTA and CDR2 FQGNSA. CDR3 length: 16 residues. The V gene end was trimmed by 2 bases and the J gene end by 7 bases; junction bases not matched to a gene: 6. In nucleotides, the CDR3 is TGTGCCAGCAGCTTACGACTAGCGGGAGGGCTGGGGACCCAGTACTTC. Translation: CASSLRLAGGLGTQYF.

The chain has TRBV20-1 and TRBJ1-6; no clear D gene. This CDR3 contains 13 residues. Germline CDR1 DFQATT, CDR2 SNEGSKA (reference sequence). V gave up 7 bases and J gave up 10 bases, with 17 bases separating them. The chain's CDR3 is CSVEGGSGSPLHF. The CDR3 bases are TGCAGTGTGGAGGGAGGGAGTGGATCACCCCTCCACTTT.

The chain combines TRBV29-1 with TRBJ2-1; a weak D match, TRBD1 (5 bases). CDR1 and CDR2 (germline): SQVTM, ANQGSEA. V was clipped by 4 bases and J by 5 bases, with 15 bases between them. This CDR3 is 14 amino acids long. This CDR3 is CSVANLRQNNEQFF. The CDR3 DNA reads TGCAGCGTTGCAAACCTACGACAGAACAATGAGCAGTTCTTC.

This chain joins TRBV27 and TRBJ1-6; no reliable D call. V gave up 3 bases and J gave up 10 bases, with 13 bases separating them. The CDR3 totals 14 residues. In germline, CDR1 is MNHEY, CDR2 SMNVEV (reference sequence). The CDR3 region has the DNA TGTGCCAGCAGTTTGCTGGGTGTAGGATCACCCCTCCACTTT. This gives the protein CASSLLGVGSPLHF.

The chain uses TRBV2 and TRBJ1-5; possibly TRBD1 for D (5 bases). This CDR3 comprises 13 residues. CDR1 and CDR2 from the germline V gene are SNHLY and FYNNEI. With 6 bases removed from V and 7 bases from J, the gap between germline ends came to 13 bases. The CDR3 protein is CASRGPGGQPQHF. CDR3 nucleotide sequence: TGTGCCAGCAGGGGACCGGGTGGACAGCCCCAGCATTTT.

The chain carries TRBV6-5 and TRBJ2-7, with 9 nucleotides matching TRBD2. Germline V gene lookup returns CDR1 MNHEY and CDR2 SVGAGI. The CDR3 is 20 amino acids. J lost 1 base, V lost 2 bases, and 18 bases had no gene match. The CDR3 region is CASSYRRTELAGRFSYEQYF. The CDR3 DNA reads as TGTGCCAGCAGTTACCGTCGGACAGAGCTAGCGGGACGATTTTCCTACGAGCAGTACTTC.

Only a few counts were recorded for this clonotype. This chain joins TRBV6-5 and TRBJ2-7, with D perhaps matching TRBD1 (6 bases). CDR1 is MNHEY, CDR2 SVGAGI, per germline. Trimming took off 6 bases at V and 2 bases at J, with 14 bases between the two ends. The CDR3 runs 14 residues. The CDR3 region is CASRQGQPPYEQYF. The DNA for the CDR3 is TGTGCCAGCAGACAGGGTCAGCCTCCCTACGAGCAGTACTTC.

The V gene is TRBV2, the J gene TRBJ2-4; a weak D match, TRBD2 (6 bases). The J call may be in error: the DNA end matches TRBJ2-7 better. In germline, CDR1 is SNHLY, CDR2 FYNNEI. The length of the CDR3 is 13 residues. The CDR3 DNA sequence: TGTGCCAGCAAGGCTAGCGCAAGCTACGAGCAGTACTTC. Its protein is CASKASASYEQYF.